This TCR beta chain was recorded in a study of CD8 T cells in ankylosing spondylitis. Study observations and caveats: Matched ankylosing spondylitis synovial fluid reportedly showed significant enrichment of disease-linked clones. Disease-associated clones were CD8+ and fairly uncommon in peripheral blood. Characteristic, it appeared, of ankylosing spondylitis blood was a TCR beta motif of roughly eight highly homologous variants.

Worth noting for this clonotype: What it binds is unknown.

From the 5' RACE reads, TCRdb called clonotypes with MiXCR, one entry per CDR3 protein. The sample holds about 750,000 distinct CDR3 sequences, roughly 19% seen once. The CDR3 covers 14 residues. Germline V gene lookup returns CDR1 SGHNT and CDR2 YYREEE (reference sequence). Between the trimmed V and J ends, which lost 4 bases and 3 bases, there was a span of 14 bases. Sequencing input: blood, either unsorted or a sorted T cell fraction (not recorded which). The chain carries TRBV5-4 and TRBJ2-7; D could derive from TRBD1 or TRBD2 (5 bases each). The sequence was obtained from a male donor with ankylosing spondylitis. The DNA for the CDR3 is TGTGCCAGCAGCCCGACGGGACGGCACTACGAGCAGTACTTC. Its protein product is CASSPTGRHYEQYF.